This T cell receptor (beta chain) stems from a study of T cell repertoires in cytomegalovirus infection. This clonotype was picked up many times. V dropped 3 bases and J dropped 2; count of bases not matched to a gene: 8. The CDR3 runs 16 residues. From germline, CDR1 is SGHVS and CDR2 FNYEAQ. TCRdb itself ran the reads through MiXCR, one entry per CDR3 protein. The data show fewer than 85,000 distinct CDR3 sequences, 4% seen once. This sequence joins TRBV7-6 and TRBJ2-3; TRBD2 agrees at 7 bases. Specimen: PBMCs. The sequence was obtained from a human donor in good health (CMV status not recorded). Some clones in this sample may be carry-over from other donors' samples. CDR3 sequence reads: CASSLGEGGTTDTQYF. The CDR3 DNA reads TGTGCCAGCAGCTTGGGGGAGGGCGGTACCACAGATACGCAGTATTTT.